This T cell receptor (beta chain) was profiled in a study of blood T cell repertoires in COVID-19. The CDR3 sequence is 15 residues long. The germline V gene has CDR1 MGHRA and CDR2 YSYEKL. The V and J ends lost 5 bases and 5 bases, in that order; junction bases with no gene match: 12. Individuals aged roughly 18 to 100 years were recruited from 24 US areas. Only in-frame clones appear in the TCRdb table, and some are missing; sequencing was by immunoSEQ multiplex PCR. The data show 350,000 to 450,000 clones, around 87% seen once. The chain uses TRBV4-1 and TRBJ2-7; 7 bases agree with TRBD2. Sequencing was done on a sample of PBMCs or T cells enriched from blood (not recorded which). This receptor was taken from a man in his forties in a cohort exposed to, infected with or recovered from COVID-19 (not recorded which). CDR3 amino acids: CASSNGEGSFHEQYF. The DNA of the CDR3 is TGCGCCAGCAGCAATGGGGAGGGATCTTTCCACGAGCAGTACTTC.